Listed here are 10 T cell receptor beta chains from one sample, sequenced in a study of graft-versus-host responses after intestinal transplantation. Method: immunoSEQ multiplex PCR; TCRdb's copy keeps in-frame clones and lacks some. There are roughly 93,000 clones in the sample; 92% occur only once, and roughly 0.37% lies in the top ten. These receptors' targets are unknown. The source was unstimulated CD8+ T cells sorted from spleen or lymph node cells, collected before transplant. These receptors all stem from a human donor who was the organ donor for an intestinal transplant.

The genes are TRBV29-1 and TRBJ1-2, with 8 nucleotides matching TRBD1. Losses at the gene ends were 4 bases for V and 4 bases for J; bases not matched to a gene: 8. This CDR3 has 14 amino acids. Germline lookup yields CDR1 SQVTM and CDR2 ANQGSEA. CDR3 loop: CSVATGTGAYGYTF. The CDR3 DNA reads TGCAGCGTTGCCACCGGGACAGGTGCCTATGGCTACACCTTC.

CDR3 coding DNA: TGTGCCAGCAGCTTAACTAAGGGACAGGGGGACTACGAGCAGTACTTC. It specifies CASSLTKGQGDYEQYF. The V gene is TRBV7-9, the J gene TRBJ2-7; 11 positions agree with TRBD1. Germline assignment: CDR1 SEHNR and CDR2 FQNEAQ (reference sequence). The CDR3 is 16 amino acids. With V trimmed by 2 bases and J by 3 bases, 6 bases remained unmatched. The full variable domain, completed using reference TRBV7-9 and TRBJ2-7, is DTGVSQNPRHKITKRGQNVTFRCDPISEHNRLYWYRQTLGQGPEFLTYFQNEAQLEKSRLLSDRFSAERPKGSFSTLEIQRTEQGDSAMYLCASSLTKGQGDYEQYFGPGTRLTVT.

The chain joins TRBV6-1 to TRBJ1-4, with 10 bases matching TRBD1. Germline assignment: CDR1 MNHNS and CDR2 SASEGT. The CDR3 is made up of 15 amino acids. With V trimmed by 0 bases and J by 7 bases, 2 bases remained unmatched. Written as DNA, the CDR3 is TGTGCCAGCAGTGAAGCCCGGGACAGGGGTGAAAAACTGTTTTTT. Translating gives CASSEARDRGEKLFF.

This clone was detected once. V and J are TRBV28 and TRBJ1-5; 7 bases line up with TRBD1. The CDR3 runs 15 residues. CDR1 is MDHEN, CDR2 SYDVKM, per germline. V shed 5 bases, J shed 6 bases, and the junction held 10 bases outside the gene matches. The CDR3 nucleotides are TGTGCCAGCAGTGCCGGGGACAGACTTTCTCAGCCCCAGCATTTT. Amino acids: CASSAGDRLSQPQHF.

This sequence joins TRBV6-6 and TRBJ2-2, with D uncertain. The CDR3 loop spans 15 amino acids. The germline V and J ends were trimmed by 0 bases and 5 bases, with 10 bases remaining between them. Germline CDR1 reads MNHNY; CDR2 reads SVGAGI (reference sequence). In DNA, the CDR3 is TGTGCCAGCAGTTACTCGGCGACCGGGACCGGGGAGCTGTTTTTT. Protein: CASSYSATGTGELFF.

The J gene is TRBJ2-1, the V gene TRBV4-1, with D unresolved. The CDR3 contains 14 residues. Trimming removed 4 bases at V and 1 base at J, with 8 bases between. Germline V gives CDR1 MGHRA, CDR2 YSYEKL. Here the CDR3 reads CASSPIVSYNEQFF. The CDR3 DNA is TGCGCCAGCAGCCCAATAGTGTCCTACAATGAGCAGTTCTTC.

The V call is TRBV9, the J call TRBJ2-3, with 9 bases fitting TRBD2. V lost 4 bases and J lost 0; bases outside the gene matches: 12. CDR1 is SGDLS, CDR2 YYNGEE, per germline. This CDR3 spans 18 amino acids. The CDR3 spells CASSPRGAGGSSTDTQYF. Here the CDR3 DNA reads TGTGCCAGCAGCCCTCGGGGAGCGGGGGGCTCTAGCACAGATACGCAGTATTTT.

The chain joins TRBV4-2 to TRBJ2-2, with 12 bases identical to TRBD2. Germline CDR1 is LGHNA and CDR2 is YNFKEQ. V lost 0 bases to trimming and J lost 8 bases; unmatched junction nucleotides: 10. The CDR3 is 18 residues long. The CDR3 is CASSQDDLGLAGRGELFF. DNA of the CDR3: TGTGCCAGCAGCCAAGACGACCTTGGACTAGCGGGGAGAGGGGAGCTGTTTTTT.

The CDR3: CASSQDRGQGYEQYF. CDR3 nucleotide sequence: TGCGCCAGCAGCCAAGATAGGGGACAGGGATACGAGCAGTACTTC. This chain links TRBV4-3 with TRBJ2-7, with 9 bases identical to TRBD1. Per germline, CDR1 LGHNA and CDR2 YSLEER. Trimming took 0 bases from V and 4 from J; bases not matched to a gene: 4. The CDR3 length is 15 residues.

The chain carries TRBV4-2 and TRBJ1-5; TRBD1 is a possible D gene (6 bases). The CDR3 loop spans 15 amino acids. V dropped 4 bases and J dropped 4 bases, with 14 bases sitting between them. Germline lookup yields CDR1 LGHNA and CDR2 YNFKEQ. The CDR3 DNA reads TGTGCCAGCAGCCGAGGGGGTCCAGCGAATCAGCCCCAGCATTTT. Residues: CASSRGGPANQPQHF.